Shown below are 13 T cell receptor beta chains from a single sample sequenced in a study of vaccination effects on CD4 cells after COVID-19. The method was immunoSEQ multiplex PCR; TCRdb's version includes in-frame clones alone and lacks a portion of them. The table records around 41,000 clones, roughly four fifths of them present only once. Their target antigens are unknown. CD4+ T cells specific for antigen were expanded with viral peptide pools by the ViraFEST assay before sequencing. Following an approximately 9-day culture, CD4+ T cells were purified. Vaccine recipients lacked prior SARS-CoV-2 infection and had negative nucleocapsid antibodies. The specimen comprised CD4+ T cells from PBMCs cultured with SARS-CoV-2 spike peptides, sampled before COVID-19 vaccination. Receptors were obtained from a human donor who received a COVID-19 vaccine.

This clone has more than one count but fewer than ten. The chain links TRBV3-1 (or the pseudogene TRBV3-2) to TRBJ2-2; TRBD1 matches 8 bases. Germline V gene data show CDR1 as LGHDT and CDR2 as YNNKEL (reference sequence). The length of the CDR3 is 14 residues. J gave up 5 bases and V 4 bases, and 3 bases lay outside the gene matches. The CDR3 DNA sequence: TGTGCCAGCAGCCCTCGACAGGGGACCGGGGAGCTGTTTTTT. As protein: CASSPRQGTGELFF.

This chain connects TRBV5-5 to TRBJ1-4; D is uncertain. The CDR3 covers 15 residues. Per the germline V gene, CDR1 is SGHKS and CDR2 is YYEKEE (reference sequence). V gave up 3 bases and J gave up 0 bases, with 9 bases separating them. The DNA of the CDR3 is TGTGCCAGCAGCTCCGAACACGCAACTAATGAAAAACTGTTTTTT. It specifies CASSSEHATNEKLFF.

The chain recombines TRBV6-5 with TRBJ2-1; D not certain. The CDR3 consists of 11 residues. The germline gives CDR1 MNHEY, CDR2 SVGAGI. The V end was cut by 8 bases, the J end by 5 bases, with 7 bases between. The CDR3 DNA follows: TGTGCCAGCGGCAAAAACAATGAGCAGTTCTTC. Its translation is CASGKNNEQFF.

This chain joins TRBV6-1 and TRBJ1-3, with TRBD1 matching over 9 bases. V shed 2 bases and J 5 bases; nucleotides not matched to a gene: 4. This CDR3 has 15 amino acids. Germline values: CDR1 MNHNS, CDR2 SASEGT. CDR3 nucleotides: TGTGCCAGCAGTGAAAAGACAGGGGGAAGAAACACCATATATTTT. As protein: CASSEKTGGRNTIYF.

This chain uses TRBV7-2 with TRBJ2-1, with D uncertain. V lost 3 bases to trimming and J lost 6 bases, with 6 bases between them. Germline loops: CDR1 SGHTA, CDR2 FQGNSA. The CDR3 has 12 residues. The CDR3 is CASSFSFNEQFF. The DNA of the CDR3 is TGTGCCAGCAGCTTTTCGTTCAATGAGCAGTTCTTC.

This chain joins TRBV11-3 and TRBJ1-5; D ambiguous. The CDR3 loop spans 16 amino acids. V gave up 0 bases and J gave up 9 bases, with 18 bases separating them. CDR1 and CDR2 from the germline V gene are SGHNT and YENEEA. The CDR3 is CASSLDRLGGEGPQHF. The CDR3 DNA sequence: TGTGCCAGCAGCTTAGATCGTCTCGGCGGCGAGGGGCCCCAGCATTTT.

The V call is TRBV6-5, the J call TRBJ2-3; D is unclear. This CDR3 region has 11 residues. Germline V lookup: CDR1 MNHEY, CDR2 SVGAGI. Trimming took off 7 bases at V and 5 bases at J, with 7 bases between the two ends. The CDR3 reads CASKWGDTQYF. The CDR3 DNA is TGTGCCAGCAAGTGGGGAGATACGCAGTATTTT.

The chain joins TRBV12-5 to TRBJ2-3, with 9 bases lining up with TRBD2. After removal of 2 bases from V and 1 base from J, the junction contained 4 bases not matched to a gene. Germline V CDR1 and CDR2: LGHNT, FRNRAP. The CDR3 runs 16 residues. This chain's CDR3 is CASGLSPSGGTDTQYF. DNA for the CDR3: TGTGCTAGTGGTTTGTCCCCTAGCGGGGGCACAGATACGCAGTATTTT.

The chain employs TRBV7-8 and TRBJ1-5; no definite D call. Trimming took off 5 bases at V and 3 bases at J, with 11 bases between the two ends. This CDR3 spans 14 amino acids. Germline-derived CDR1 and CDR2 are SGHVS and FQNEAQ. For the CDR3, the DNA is TGTGCCAGCAGCCTACGGGTTGCCAATCAGCCCCAGCATTTT. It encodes CASSLRVANQPQHF.

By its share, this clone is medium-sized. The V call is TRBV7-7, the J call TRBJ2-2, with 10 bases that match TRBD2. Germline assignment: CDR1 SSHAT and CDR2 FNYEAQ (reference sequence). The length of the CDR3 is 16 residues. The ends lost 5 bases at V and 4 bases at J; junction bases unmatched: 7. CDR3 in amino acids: CASSPLAGGVTGELFF. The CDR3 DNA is TGTGCCAGCAGCCCGTTAGCGGGGGGAGTCACCGGGGAGCTGTTTTTT.

As DNA, the CDR3 is TGTGCCAGCAGAGGGGGGGGGCGGAATACTGAAGCTTTCTTT. Encoded protein: CASRGGGRNTEAFF. The chain uses TRBV2 and TRBJ1-1, with a possible D match to TRBD1 (6 bases). Germline V gives CDR1 SNHLY, CDR2 FYNNEI. This CDR3 has 14 amino acids. The ends were cut back, 6 bases at V and 5 bases at J, with 16 bases in the middle.

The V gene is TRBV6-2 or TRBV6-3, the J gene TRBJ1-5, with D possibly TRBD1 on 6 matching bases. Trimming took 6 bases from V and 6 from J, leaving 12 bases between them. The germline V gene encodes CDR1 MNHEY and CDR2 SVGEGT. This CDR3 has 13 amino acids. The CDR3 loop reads CASSGQTGQPQHF. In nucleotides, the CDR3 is TGTGCCAGCAGCGGACAGACAGGTCAGCCCCAGCATTTT.

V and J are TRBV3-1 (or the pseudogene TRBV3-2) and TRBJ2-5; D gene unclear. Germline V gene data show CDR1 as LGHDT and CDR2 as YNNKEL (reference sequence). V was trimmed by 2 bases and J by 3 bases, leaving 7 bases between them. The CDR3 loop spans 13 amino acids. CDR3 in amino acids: CASSQHKKETQYF. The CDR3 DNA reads TGTGCCAGCAGCCAACATAAAAAAGAGACCCAGTACTTC.